Below, 8 T cell receptor beta chains from the same sample are listed, as sequenced in a study of shared clonotypes between healthy human individuals. Profiling relied on immunoSEQ multiplex PCR, and the TCRdb table lists in-frame clones only, not all of them. The repertoire holds some 660,000 clones, around 78% seen once, with 1.5% to 2% in the top ten. Sample: memory CD4+ T cells sorted from blood. Subset here: CD45RA-negative fraction. The receptors derive from a young woman in good health.

The chain is built from TRBV27 and TRBJ2-1; 11 nucleotides agree with TRBD2. After removal of 4 bases from V and 0 bases from J, the junction contained 11 bases not matched to a gene. CDR1 is MNHEY, CDR2 SMNVEV, per germline (reference sequence). The length of the CDR3 is 19 residues. The CDR3 nucleotides read TGTGCCAGCAGTTCCGGACTAGCGGGCACCATAAGCTCCTACAATGAGCAGTTCTTC. As protein: CASSSGLAGTISSYNEQFF.

The chain uses TRBV27 and TRBJ2-1; D is undetermined. The germline V gene encodes CDR1 MNHEY and CDR2 SMNVEV (reference sequence). The CDR3 extends over 17 amino acids. V lost 5 bases to trimming and J lost 0 bases, with 17 bases between them. The CDR3: CASSIPSTAYSYNEQFF. Here the CDR3 DNA reads TGTGCCAGCAGTATACCCTCTACAGCCTACTCCTACAATGAGCAGTTCTTC.

The chain is built from TRBV11-2 and TRBJ2-3, with 13 positions matching TRBD2. Germline V gene data show CDR1 as SGHAT and CDR2 as FQNNGV. The CDR3 is 16 residues long. Losses at the gene ends were 5 bases for V and 3 bases for J; bases not matched to a gene: 5. The CDR3 DNA follows: TGTGCCAGCAGCGCCCTACTAGCGGGAGGGACAGATACGCAGTATTTT. Protein sequence: CASSALLAGGTDTQYF.

The V gene is TRBV18, the J gene TRBJ2-2; D unresolved. The ends were cut back, 6 bases at V and 7 bases at J, with 9 bases in the middle. This CDR3 spans 12 amino acids. Germline lookup yields CDR1 KGHSH and CDR2 LQKENI. CDR3 nucleotides: TGTGCCAGCTCCCTCCAAGACGGGGAGCTGTTTTTT. Its protein product is CASSLQDGELFF.

This chain joins TRBV7-7 and TRBJ1-1; D uncertain. This CDR3 comprises 13 residues. The germline V gene encodes CDR1 SSHAT and CDR2 FNYEAQ (reference sequence). With 6 bases removed from V and 3 bases from J, the gap between germline ends came to 11 bases. CDR3 region: CASSPGVDTEAFF. In DNA, the CDR3 is TGTGCCAGCAGTCCTGGGGTGGACACTGAAGCTTTCTTT.

The DNA of the CDR3 is TGTGCCAGCAGTGAATTGGAGTTCTACGAGCAGTACTTC. Amino acids: CASSELEFYEQYF. The chain links TRBV25-1 to TRBJ2-7, with D uncertain. This CDR3 has 13 residues. With 1 base removed from V and 3 bases from J, the gap between germline ends came to 7 bases. Germline assignment: CDR1 MGHDK and CDR2 SYGVNS.

V and J are TRBV7-2 and TRBJ2-5, with D possibly being TRBD2 (5 bases). The CDR3 loop spans 13 amino acids. V was shortened by 1 base and J by 11 bases, with 14 bases between the two germline ends. Germline V gene data show CDR1 as SGHTA and CDR2 as FQGNSA. The CDR3 loop is CASSLGRVLEQYF. CDR3 nucleotides: TGTGCCAGCAGCTTAGGGCGGGTCCTTGAGCAGTACTTC.

The chain combines TRBV30 with TRBJ2-7; D gene unclear. Trimming took 4 bases from V and 4 from J, leaving 17 bases between them. Germline CDR1 reads GTSNPN; CDR2 reads SVGIG (reference sequence). This CDR3 comprises 14 residues. The CDR3 nucleotides are TGTGCCTGGACTAGGGCCCCATCGGCTTACGAGCAGTACTTC. It translates to CAWTRAPSAYEQYF.